Described below is a single TCR beta chain sequence and its context. This entry belongs to a study of blood T cell repertoires in COVID-19. Study summary: Acute and convalescent COVID-19 samples came from the United States, Italy and Spain.

Measured with immunoSEQ multiplex PCR; TCRdb has only the in-frame clones, and not every one. Of 490,000 or so clones in the sample, 85% to 90% were seen once. This CDR3 spans 15 amino acids. Germline V lookup: CDR1 SGHNT, CDR2 YYREEE (reference sequence). The V and J ends lost 4 bases and 2 bases, in that order; junction bases with no gene match: 2. The receptor's source is a woman between 40 and 55 years old who had recovered from COVID-19. The chain employs TRBV5-4 and TRBJ2-6; TRBD1 agrees at 8 bases. The material sequenced was PBMCs or T cells enriched from blood (not recorded which). CDR3 sequence reads: CASSQGAPGANVLTF. In DNA form, the CDR3 reads TGTGCCAGCAGCCAGGGGGCGCCTGGGGCCAACGTCCTGACTTTC.